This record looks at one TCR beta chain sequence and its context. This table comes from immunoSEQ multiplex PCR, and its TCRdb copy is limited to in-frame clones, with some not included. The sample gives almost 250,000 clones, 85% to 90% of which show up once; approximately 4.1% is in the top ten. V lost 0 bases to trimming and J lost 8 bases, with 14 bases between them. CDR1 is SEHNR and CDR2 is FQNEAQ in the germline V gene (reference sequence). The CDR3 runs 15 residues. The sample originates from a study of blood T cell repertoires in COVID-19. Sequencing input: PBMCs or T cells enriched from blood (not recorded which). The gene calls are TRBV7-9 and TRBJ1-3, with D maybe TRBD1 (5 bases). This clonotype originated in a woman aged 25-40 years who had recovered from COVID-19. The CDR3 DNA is TGTGCCAGCAGCTTAGCTGTAGGGGCCCCGTACACCATATATTTT. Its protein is CASSLAVGAPYTIYF.